This T cell receptor (beta chain) is from a study of blood T cell repertoires in COVID-19. Residents of about two dozen US areas, aged roughly 18 to 90 years, made up the participants. Authors' methods: Amplification from reference gene primers served as the basis for estimated nucleated cell counts. Assay: immunoSEQ multiplex PCR; the TCRdb copy retains only in-frame clones and omits some. V and J calls and clone size are given by that table; D and trimming were obtained from the DNA. The sample yields hundreds of thousands of clones, approximately 90% seen once. CDR3 size: 13 residues. Between the trimmed V and J ends, which lost 6 bases and 0 bases, there was a span of 8 bases. The V gene's germline CDR1 is MNHEY and CDR2 SMNVEV (reference sequence).

The sequence came from a man in his late teens or twenties who had recovered from COVID-19. The rearrangement joins TRBV27 to TRBJ1-1; D gene ambiguous. The sequenced sample was PBMCs or T cells enriched from blood (not recorded which). The CDR3 DNA is TGTGCCAGCAGACACAATATGAACACTGAAGCTTTCTTT. Residues: CASRHNMNTEAFF.